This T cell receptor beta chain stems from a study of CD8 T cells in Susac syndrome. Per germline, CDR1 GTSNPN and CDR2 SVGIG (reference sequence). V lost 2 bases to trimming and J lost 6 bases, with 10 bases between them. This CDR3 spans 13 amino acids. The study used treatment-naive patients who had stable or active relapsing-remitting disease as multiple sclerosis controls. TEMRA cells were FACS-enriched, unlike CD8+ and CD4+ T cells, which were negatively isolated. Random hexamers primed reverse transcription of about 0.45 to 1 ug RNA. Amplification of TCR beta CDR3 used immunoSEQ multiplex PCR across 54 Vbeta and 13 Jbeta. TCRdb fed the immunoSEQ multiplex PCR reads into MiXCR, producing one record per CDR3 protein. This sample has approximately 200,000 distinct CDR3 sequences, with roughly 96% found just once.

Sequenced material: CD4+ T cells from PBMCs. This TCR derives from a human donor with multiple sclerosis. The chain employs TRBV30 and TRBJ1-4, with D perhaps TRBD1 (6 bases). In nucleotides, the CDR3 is TGTGCCTGGAGTACAGGGCGGGATGAAAAACTGTTTTTT. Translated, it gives CAWSTGRDEKLFF.